This T cell receptor beta chain was captured in a study of T cell repertoires in cytomegalovirus infection. CDR1 is SGDLS, CDR2 YYNGEE, per germline. V shed 2 bases and J 4 bases; nucleotides not matched to a gene: 4. The CDR3 covers 14 residues. This clonotype occurred once. Its antigen is not identified. One entry per CDR3 protein results from TCRdb running MiXCR on the reads. The table records about 530,000 distinct CDR3 sequences, more than 25% of them present only once. Study findings and constraints: Identification of carriers of CMV plus the relevant HLA was achieved through cumulative public TCR beta family frequency.

This TCR came from a human donor in good health (CMV status not recorded). Some clones in this sample may be carry-over from other donors' samples. The sequenced sample was PBMCs. The rearrangement links TRBV9 to TRBJ2-3; 7 bases align to TRBD2. Here the CDR3 reads CASSVWAGADTQYF. The CDR3 DNA sequence: TGTGCCAGCAGCGTTTGGGCGGGAGCAGATACGCAGTATTTT.